The following is a T cell receptor (beta chain) sequence with its context. The antigen remains undetermined. Use of 60 Vbeta and 13 Jbeta primers characterized the PCR. The method was immunoSEQ multiplex PCR; TCRdb's version includes in-frame clones alone and lacks a portion of them. The sample records under 120,000 clones, approximately 70% being singletons. The data were obtained in a study of cytomegalovirus exposure and HLA in healthy donors. General observations from the study: Under in vitro conditions, a few CMV-associated chains were confirmed as specific for CMV antigens. Later on, a genetic analysis was performed. It linked a missense variant in DCLRE1C with V- and J-gene trimming of TCR beta. According to a later analysis, donors in an Asian-associated ancestry cluster reportedly had fewer N-insertions than the roughly 670-donor mean.

The CDR3 has 16 amino acids. V lost 5 bases, J lost 2 bases, and 12 bases stayed unmatched. From germline, CDR1 is GTSNPN and CDR2 SVGIG (reference sequence). The receptor's source is a man aged 35 to 55 in good health and CMV-seropositive. Sequencing was done on a sample of PBMCs. The chain joins TRBV30 to TRBJ1-3; 7 bases are shared with TRBD1. CDR3 bases: TGTGCCTGGGCATCCTGGGACAGAGAGACTGGAAACACCATATATTTT. This translates into CAWASWDRETGNTIYF.